The TCR beta chain under discussion was sequenced for a study of identical twins. A word on this clonotype: Its antigen remains unknown.

The study's findings and limits: Sequences that were out-of-frame, alpha and twin-shared displayed an excess of low generation probability.

The V and J ends lost 5 bases and 3 bases respectively, with 14 bases between them. The CDR3 is 14 amino acids. TCRdb ran MiXCR on the 5' RACE reads and lists one entry per CDR3 protein. Of under 900,000 distinct CDR3 sequences in the sample, 18% were seen once. The sample was also linked to a second study, of T cells expressing NK-cell markers. That paper adds: The leading position in the CD3+CD56-NKG2C+ fraction of a handful of donors also went to these clonotypes.

This sequence joins TRBV12-3 or TRBV12-4 and TRBJ2-7, with D possibly matching TRBD2 (6 bases). What was sequenced was PBMCs. This clonotype originated in a woman aged 18 to 35 in good health. The CDR3 DNA reads as TGTGCCAGCAGTCTTCGGACGGGGGACTACGAGCAGTACTTC. Protein: CASSLRTGDYEQYF.